Listed below are T cell receptor beta chains from one sample, sequenced in a study of blood T cell repertoires in COVID-19. This table comes from immunoSEQ multiplex PCR, and its TCRdb copy is limited to in-frame clones, with some not included. The sample carries fewer than 80,000 clones, approximately 92% recorded once. Sequenced sample: peripheral blood. These receptors were collected from a human donor in a cohort sampled during active COVID-19. Each CDR3 is given with its conserved first and last residue. A D gene is named only where the DNA matches it firmly. For some rows the clone size is stated as once, few or many, or as a class when expanded; others skip it.

J: TRBJ1-2
V: TRBV7-6
size: medium-sized
D: -
CDR3: CASSLWEGDYGYTF
DNA: TGTGCCAGCAGCTTATGGGAGGGGGACTATGGCTACACCTTC

J: TRBJ2-7
V: TRBV4-1
size: -
D: TRBD1
CDR3: CASSQEAPGTGGNEQYF
DNA: TGCGCCAGCAGCCAGGAAGCGCCCGGGACAGGGGGGAACGAGCAGTACTTC

J: TRBJ1-1
V: TRBV9
size: -
D: -
CDR3: CASSVATGNTEAFF
DNA: TGTGCCAGCAGCGTAGCTACAGGAAACACTGAAGCTTTCTTT

J: TRBJ2-2
V: TRBV7-2
size: -
D: TRBD1
CDR3: CASRSQGGSTGELFF
DNA: TGTGCTAGCAGATCACAGGGGGGTAGCACCGGGGAGCTGTTTTTT

J: TRBJ1-5
V: TRBV30
size: -
D: -
CDR3: CAWRPTGDNQPQHF
DNA: TGTGCCTGGAGGCCCACAGGAGACAATCAGCCCCAGCATTTT

J: TRBJ1-2
V: TRBV4-3
size: -
D: TRBD1
CDR3: CASSPATSTGYGYTF
DNA: TGCGCCAGCAGCCCCGCCACCTCGACAGGGTATGGCTACACCTTC

J: TRBJ2-3
V: TRBV6-2/TRBV6-3
size: -
D: -
CDR3: CATSRSTDTQYF
DNA: TGTGCCACCAGTCGGTCCACAGATACGCAGTATTTT

J: TRBJ1-2
V: TRBV5-6
size: few
D: -
CDR3: CASSLDIERVYGGYTF
DNA: TGTGCCAGCAGCTTGGATATTGAGAGGGTATATGGAGGCTACACCTTC

J: TRBJ2-7
V: TRBV10-2
size: -
D: TRBD1
CDR3: CATSGQLGAYEQYF
DNA: TGCGCCACCTCGGGACAGTTGGGGGCCTACGAGCAGTACTTC

J: TRBJ1-2
V: TRBV19
size: -
D: TRBD1
CDR3: CASSRGRDSYNYGYTF
DNA: TGTGCCAGTAGTAGGGGAAGGGACAGTTATAACTATGGCTACACCTTC

J: TRBJ1-2
V: TRBV4-3
size: -
D: TRBD1
CDR3: CASSQDNSGQGVPGYGYTF
DNA: TGCGCCAGCAGCCAAGATAATAGCGGACAGGGTGTACCCGGCTATGGCTACACCTTC

J: TRBJ2-2
V: TRBV11-2
size: -
D: -
CDR3: CASSLNSFTGELFF
DNA: TGTGCCAGCAGCTTAAACAGTTTCACCGGGGAGCTGTTTTTT

J: TRBJ2-3
V: TRBV9
size: -
D: TRBD1
CDR3: CASSVAQGISTDTQYF
DNA: TGTGCCAGCAGCGTTGCACAGGGGATTAGCACAGATACGCAGTATTTT

J: TRBJ1-2
V: TRBV6-4
size: -
D: -
CDR3: CASSRVPGIYGYTF
DNA: TGTGCCAGCAGCCGGGTCCCCGGGATCTATGGCTACACCTTC

J: TRBJ1-1
V: TRBV18
size: -
D: -
CDR3: CASSPLGGTEAFF
DNA: TGTGCCAGCTCACCGCTGGGGGGCACTGAAGCTTTCTTT

J: TRBJ2-2
V: TRBV2
size: -
D: -
CDR3: CASSLAAWPNTGELFF
DNA: TGTGCCAGCAGCCTGGCCGCCTGGCCGAACACCGGGGAGCTGTTTTTT

J: TRBJ2-2
V: TRBV7-2
size: -
D: TRBD2
CDR3: CASSFWTSLAGELFF
DNA: TGTGCCAGCAGCTTTTGGACTAGTTTGGCCGGGGAGCTGTTTTTT

J: TRBJ1-1
V: TRBV12-3/TRBV12-4
size: -
D: -
CDR3: CASRNLRLEAFF
DNA: TGTGCCAGCAGGAATCTACGGTTGGAAGCTTTCTTT

J: TRBJ2-7
V: TRBV6-6
size: -
D: -
CDR3: CASSPQPQGYEQYF
DNA: TGTGCCAGCAGTCCCCAGCCACAGGGTTACGAGCAGTACTTC

J: TRBJ1-5
V: TRBV6-1
size: -
D: TRBD1
CDR3: CASSDGTGQPQHF
DNA: TGTGCCAGCAGTGACGGGACAGGGCAGCCCCAGCATTTT

J: TRBJ1-3
V: TRBV6-6
size: -
D: -
CDR3: CASSYSSNSGNTIYF
DNA: TGTGCCAGCAGTTACTCTAGCAACTCTGGAAACACCATATATTTT

J: TRBJ2-5
V: TRBV4-1
size: -
D: TRBD2
CDR3: CASSQDPSGGSETQYF
DNA: TGCGCCAGCAGCCAAGACCCCAGCGGGGGGTCAGAGACCCAGTACTTC

J: TRBJ2-2
V: TRBV4-2
size: -
D: -
CDR3: CASSQGSGTKNTGELFF
DNA: TGTGCCAGCAGCCAAGGCTCCGGGACAAAGAACACCGGGGAGCTGTTTTTT

J: TRBJ1-6
V: TRBV6-6
size: -
D: TRBD1
CDR3: CASSRSGQVNPGSPLHF
DNA: TGTGCCAGCAGTCGATCGGGACAGGTGAACCCTGGGTCACCCCTCCACTTT

J: TRBJ2-3
V: TRBV19
size: -
D: TRBD2
CDR3: CASSISSGYTDTQYF
DNA: TGTGCCAGTAGTATTTCTAGCGGGTACACAGATACGCAGTATTTT

J: TRBJ2-1
V: TRBV7-9
size: -
D: TRBD2
CDR3: CASSLLAGGEQFF
DNA: TGTGCCAGCAGCCTACTAGCGGGGGGTGAGCAGTTCTTC

J: TRBJ2-7
V: TRBV27
size: -
D: TRBD1
CDR3: CASSLQGAHEQYF
DNA: TGTGCCAGCAGTTTGCAGGGGGCCCACGAGCAGTACTTC

J: TRBJ1-2
V: TRBV6-5
size: -
D: -
CDR3: CASSPGADYGYTF
DNA: TGTGCCAGCAGTCCTGGGGCGGACTATGGCTACACCTTC

J: TRBJ2-3
V: TRBV7-9
size: -
D: -
CDR3: CASSAIGGVADTQYF
DNA: TGTGCCAGCAGCGCCATTGGAGGGGTGGCAGATACGCAGTATTTT

J: TRBJ2-3
V: TRBV11-3
size: -
D: -
CDR3: CASSSSFADTQYF
DNA: TGTGCCAGCAGCTCCTCGTTCGCAGATACGCAGTATTTT

J: TRBJ1-1
V: TRBV6-5
size: -
D: -
CDR3: CASSIITGNTEAFF
DNA: TGTGCCAGCAGTATTATTACAGGGAACACTGAAGCTTTCTTT

J: TRBJ1-3
V: TRBV5-1
size: -
D: TRBD1
CDR3: CASSTRTGGGNTIYF
DNA: TGCGCCAGCAGCACTCGGACAGGGGGCGGCAACACCATATATTTT

J: TRBJ2-6
V: TRBV5-5
size: -
D: -
CDR3: CASSLGLTGSGANVLTF
DNA: TGTGCCAGCAGCTTGGGGTTAACTGGTTCTGGGGCCAACGTCCTGACTTTC

J: TRBJ2-5
V: TRBV5-1
size: -
D: TRBD2
CDR3: CASSLAGGRGETQYF
DNA: TGCGCCAGCAGCTTGGCGGGGGGAAGAGGGGAGACCCAGTACTTC

J: TRBJ2-7
V: TRBV11-2
size: -
D: -
CDR3: CASSLAQGALGQYF
DNA: TGTGCCAGCAGCTTAGCCCAGGGTGCCTTAGGGCAGTACTTC

J: TRBJ1-6
V: TRBV5-1
size: -
D: -
CDR3: CASSEDYNSPLHF
DNA: TGCGCCAGCAGCGAGGATTATAATTCACCCCTCCACTTT

J: TRBJ1-2
V: TRBV4-2
size: -
D: -
CDR3: CASSQADEGVSGYTF
DNA: TGTGCCAGCAGCCAAGCGGACGAGGGGGTGAGTGGCTACACCTTC

J: TRBJ1-6
V: TRBV6-2/TRBV6-3
size: -
D: TRBD1
CDR3: CASTPIGTGTLHF
DNA: TGTGCCAGCACCCCCATCGGGACAGGGACCCTCCACTTT

J: TRBJ2-3
V: TRBV5-1
size: -
D: TRBD2
CDR3: CASSRAGAGGTDTQYF
DNA: TGCGCCAGCAGCCGTGCGGGAGCGGGAGGTACAGATACGCAGTATTTT

J: TRBJ2-3
V: TRBV2
size: -
D: TRBD2
CDR3: CASKRLAGGRADTQYF
DNA: TGTGCCAGCAAGAGACTAGCGGGGGGGCGAGCAGATACGCAGTATTTT

J: TRBJ2-1
V: TRBV5-1
size: -
D: -
CDR3: CASSLGAEYNEQFF
DNA: TGCGCCAGCAGCTTGGGGGCAGAATACAATGAGCAGTTCTTC

J: TRBJ1-5
V: TRBV3-1/TRBV3-2
size: -
D: -
CDR3: CASSQGLRGQPQHF
DNA: TGTGCCAGCAGCCAAGGTCTAAGGGGCCAGCCCCAGCATTTT

J: TRBJ1-1
V: TRBV7-9
size: -
D: -
CDR3: CASRRDSLGAFF
DNA: TGTGCCAGCAGACGTGACAGTCTTGGGGCTTTCTTT

J: TRBJ1-2
V: TRBV12-3/TRBV12-4
size: -
D: -
CDR3: CASSRNRVYGYTF
DNA: TGTGCCAGCAGCCGCAACAGGGTTTATGGCTACACCTTC

J: TRBJ2-3
V: TRBV28
size: many
D: TRBD1
CDR3: CASSFRGHADTQYF
DNA: TGTGCCAGCAGTTTCAGGGGGCACGCAGATACGCAGTATTTT

J: TRBJ1-5
V: TRBV2
size: -
D: -
CDR3: CASSLTVGGNQPQHF
DNA: TGTGCCAGCAGTTTAACAGTGGGAGGCAATCAGCCCCAGCATTTT

J: TRBJ1-5
V: TRBV30
size: -
D: TRBD1
CDR3: CAWDRGEQPQHF
DNA: TGTGCCTGGGACAGGGGGGAACAGCCCCAGCATTTT

J: TRBJ2-2
V: TRBV9
size: -
D: -
CDR3: CASSLLGGNGELFF
DNA: TGTGCCAGCTCACTACTCGGCGGAAACGGGGAGCTGTTTTTT

J: TRBJ1-6
V: TRBV4-3
size: once
D: -
CDR3: CASSLGWQDSPLHF
DNA: TGCGCCAGCAGCCTCGGCTGGCAGGATTCACCCCTCCACTTT

J: TRBJ2-1
V: TRBV5-4
size: -
D: -
CDR3: CASGAVYNEQFF
DNA: TGTGCCAGCGGCGCGGTCTACAATGAGCAGTTCTTC

J: TRBJ2-1
V: TRBV2
size: -
D: -
CDR3: CASIPGLSSYNEQFF
DNA: TGTGCCAGCATACCGGGGTTAAGCTCCTACAATGAGCAGTTCTTC

J: TRBJ1-1
V: TRBV25-1
size: few
D: TRBD1
CDR3: CASSERGQGAEAFF
DNA: TGTGCCAGCAGTGAACGGGGCCAGGGGGCAGAGGCTTTCTTT

J: TRBJ2-5
V: TRBV4-1
size: -
D: -
CDR3: CASSQDFQGGYQYF
DNA: TGCGCCAGCAGCCAAGATTTCCAGGGGGGTTACCAGTACTTC

J: TRBJ1-2
V: TRBV4-1
size: -
D: -
CDR3: CASSPGRADLYGYTF
DNA: TGCGCCAGCAGCCCCGGGCGGGCTGACTTGTATGGCTACACCTTC

J: TRBJ2-7
V: TRBV6-6
size: few
D: -
CDR3: CASSRSGYEQYF
DNA: TGTGCCAGCAGTCGGAGCGGCTACGAGCAGTACTTC

J: TRBJ2-1
V: TRBV2
size: -
D: -
CDR3: CASSNGGYNEQFF
DNA: TGTGCCAGCAGTAACGGGGGATACAATGAGCAGTTCTTC

J: TRBJ2-5
V: TRBV5-1
size: -
D: -
CDR3: CASSFGDYQETQYF
DNA: TGCGCCAGCAGCTTTGGGGACTACCAAGAGACCCAGTACTTC

J: TRBJ1-6
V: TRBV6-4
size: -
D: -
CDR3: CASSAGGTNSPLHF
DNA: TGTGCCAGCAGTGCGGGGGGGACTAATTCACCCCTCCACTTT

J: TRBJ1-1
V: TRBV18
size: -
D: -
CDR3: CASSPNSLNTEAFF
DNA: TGTGCCAGCTCACCAAACAGTTTGAACACTGAAGCTTTCTTT

J: TRBJ2-7
V: TRBV27
size: -
D: TRBD2
CDR3: CASSPGLAGTYEQYF
DNA: TGTGCCAGCAGTCCTGGACTAGCGGGGACCTACGAGCAGTACTTC